The source of this T cell receptor (beta chain) is a study of cytomegalovirus exposure and HLA in healthy donors. The CDR3 totals 14 residues. The V gene end was trimmed by 5 bases and the J gene end by 8 bases; junction bases not matched to a gene: 8. Germline assignment: CDR1 MNHEY and CDR2 SMNVEV (reference sequence). PCR primers comprised 60 Vbeta and 13 Jbeta primers. TCRdb keeps only in-frame clones here, not all; method: immunoSEQ multiplex PCR. The sample lists 130,000 or so clones; around 80% were seen once. This receptor was obtained from a man aged 18 to 30 in good health and CMV-seropositive. The sequenced sample consisted of PBMCs. The J gene is TRBJ1-2, the V gene TRBV27; TRBD1 agrees at 10 bases. The CDR3, as DNA: TGTGCCAGCAGTCCCCGGGACAGGGGAGACGGCTACACCTTC. The encoded protein is CASSPRDRGDGYTF.